This T cell receptor (beta chain) was retrieved from a study of cytotoxic CD8 clonotypes in ibrutinib-treated CLL. Study at large: After a median of about 70 months, roughly 15 patients stayed remitted and some 12 progressed; responses had been partial in some 25 and complete in 2. The sample average was approximately 260,000 productive templates and 94,082 productive rearrangements. Regarding the study as a whole: Sampling times (in sustained-remission versus progressing patients) were not the same. Clonality increased at ibrutinib response, then returned toward baseline at progression.

This CDR3 comprises 13 residues. Germline CDR1 is SNHLY and CDR2 is FYNNEI. Trimming left V 8 bases short and J 0 bases short, with 10 bases between. This clone was counted only a few times. Its cognate antigen is unknown. The data were produced by immunoSEQ multiplex PCR, yet TCRdb's version contains in-frame clones alone and is incomplete. Of around 200,000 clones in the sample, roughly three quarters were seen once. The rearrangement uses TRBV2 and TRBJ1-1, with unresolved D. The sequence was obtained from a human donor with chronic lymphocytic leukemia. Sequences were derived from PBMCs, sampled after 12 months of ibrutinib treatment. The CDR3 sequence is CASQRGMNTEAFF. CDR3 bases: TGTGCCAGCCAGAGAGGGATGAACACTGAAGCTTTCTTT.